This record looks at one T cell receptor (beta chain) sequence and its context. What it recognizes is unknown. The CDR3 spans 14 residues. V trimming: 5 bases; J trimming: 9 bases; junction bases outside the gene matches: 7. In germline, CDR1 is SGHTA, CDR2 FQGNSA. TCRdb reanalysed the 5' RACE reads using MiXCR and keeps one entry per CDR3 protein. The sample has some 350,000 distinct CDR3 sequences; under 5% are singletons. The source of the sample is a study of T cells after yellow fever vaccination. Looking at the study overall: The authors prepared low-cell-number fractions using SMART-Seq v4 Ultra Low Input. General study results and limits: A weaker but faster secondary response was observed, peaking on day 5 versus 15. Highly abundant clonotypes carried over from the bulk population could end up in FACS-sorted repertoires as contaminants.

The rearrangement joins TRBV7-2 to TRBJ1-6; 7 bases agree with TRBD1. This TCR derives from a man between 18 and 35 years old who received the YFV17D yellow fever vaccine. Sequencing used PBMCs, obtained 5 days after the yellow fever booster vaccination. CDR3 nucleotide sequence: TGTGCCAGCAGCGATCGATGGGACAGTTCACCCCTCCACTTT. It is translated as CASSDRWDSSPLHF.